One and the same sample provided the 3 T cell receptor beta chains below, sequenced in a study of T cell responses to AZD1222 COVID-19 vaccine. The table came from immunoSEQ multiplex PCR; TCRdb's copy has only in-frame clones and leaves some out. This table holds under 200,000 clones, 92% found once. The material was peripheral blood, obtained 28 days after the second AZD1222 dose. The receptor source for this set is an adult who received the AZD1222 COVID-19 vaccine.

The chain combines TRBV28 with TRBJ1-1; 7 positions match TRBD1. The germline V gene has CDR1 MDHEN and CDR2 SYDVKM. The length of the CDR3 is 15 residues. Trimming cost V 5 bases and J 5 bases; bases outside gene matches: 11. The CDR3 DNA is TGTGCCAGCAGTATAAGGACAGGTGGGAAGACTGAAGCTTTCTTT. Its protein is CASSIRTGGKTEAFF.

The V and J genes are TRBV28 and TRBJ1-4; D possibly corresponds to TRBD1 (6 bases). The CDR3 spans 15 residues. V was cut by 7 bases and J by 0 bases, with 12 bases left in between. Per the germline V gene, CDR1 is MDHEN and CDR2 is SYDVKM. CDR3 residues: CASIQGTATNEKLFF. The CDR3 DNA sequence: TGTGCCAGCATCCAGGGGACCGCAACTAATGAAAAACTGTTTTTT.

The chain links TRBV12-3 or TRBV12-4 to TRBJ2-2; unclear D gene. Trimming shortened V by 3 bases and J by 7 bases, and 6 bases separated the two germline ends. CDR3 length: 12 residues. CDR3 sequence reads: CASSFAYGELFF. The CDR3, as DNA: TGTGCCAGCAGTTTCGCGTACGGGGAGCTGTTTTTT.